This TCR beta chain is from a study of blood T cell repertoires in COVID-19. On the study more broadly: Acute and convalescent COVID-19 specimens originated in the United States, Italy and Spain. The cDNA or gDNA used as material had been derived from T cells, B-cell-depleted T cells, or PBMCs.

Under the authors' procedure: Estimated nucleated cell counts came from reference gene primer amplification. Sequencing used immunoSEQ multiplex PCR; TCRdb keeps in-frame clones, though not all of them. From that table come the V and J calls and clone size; the DNA was used to work out D and trimming. The repertoire includes tens of thousands of clones, about 89% of them detected once, and around 6.5% sits in the top ten. The germline V gene has CDR1 MGHRA and CDR2 YSYEKL. Losses at the gene ends were 8 bases for V and 5 bases for J; bases not matched to a gene: 8. This CDR3 contains 13 residues. The V and J genes are TRBV4-1 and TRBJ1-1, with 7 nucleotides matching TRBD1. The source material was peripheral blood. The receptor was derived from a man in his 70s with active COVID-19. CDR3 in amino acids: CASVPTGTTEAFF. In nucleotides, the CDR3 is TGCGCCAGCGTCCCGACAGGGACTACTGAAGCTTTCTTT.